This entry features one T cell receptor (beta chain) sequence. Germline trimming cut 1 base from V and 2 bases from J; bases unmatched to any gene: 7. CDR1 and CDR2 from the germline V gene are SGHTA and FQGNSA. The CDR3 length is 17 residues. This specimen belongs to a study of blood T cell repertoires in COVID-19. Across the study: The cDNA or gDNA used as material had been derived from T cells, B-cell-depleted T cells, or PBMCs.

This table comes from immunoSEQ multiplex PCR, and its TCRdb copy is limited to in-frame clones, with some not included. The data hold roughly 60,000 clones, with approximately 80% observed a single time. The receptor comes from a man aged 25-40 years with COVID-19, enrolled during active disease. The chain recombines TRBV7-2 with TRBJ1-4; 7 positions agree with TRBD1. Sequencing was performed on peripheral blood. The CDR3 bases are TGTGCCAGCAGCTTAGAGGGCAGGGGGGCCACTAATGAAAAACTGTTTTTT. This gives the protein CASSLEGRGATNEKLFF.